Each of the 10 T cell receptor beta chains below was sequenced from the same sample in a study of beta chain features in type 1 diabetes (dated by TCRdb to 2016 to 2019). The library was prepared using the immunoSEQ multiplex PCR assay. The High Capacity cDNA Reverse Transcription Kit was used to reverse transcribe all of the isolated RNA, meaning that expressed TCRB transcripts were what got sequenced. TCRdb re-hosts the immuneACCESS table, in-frame sequences only. Its copies lack some clones; in the studies checked, an unresolved V gene accounts for under half of them, and the cause for the rest is not known. The sample profile shows 130,000 or so clones; 9.7% of them were found once. The leading ten clones occupy nearly 0.65% of the sample. The sequenced material came from central memory CD4+ T cells from blood. These receptor sequences come from a woman aged 40 to 50 in good health.

This clone has just a few counts. V and J are TRBV7-2 and TRBJ2-7, with 9 bases aligning to TRBD1. The CDR3 length is 15 residues. V was clipped by 5 bases and J by 7 bases; unmatched bases: 12. CDR1 SGHTA and CDR2 FQGNSA come from the germline V gene. The CDR3 sequence: CASSLPGTGFWEQYF. CDR3 DNA sequence: TGTGCCAGCAGCCTTCCCGGGACAGGGTTCTGGGAGCAGTACTTC.

This clone was seen a handful of times. This sequence joins TRBV5-1 and TRBJ1-2; D is unclear. The CDR3 is 13 amino acids. Germline V gene data show CDR1 as SGHRS and CDR2 as YFSETQ. Trimming stripped 2 bases from V and 8 bases from J, with 13 bases between. This chain's CDR3 is CASSFEPSRGYTF. CDR3 in DNA: TGCGCCAGCAGCTTTGAACCTTCCCGGGGCTACACCTTC. The whole variable domain, filled in from reference TRBV5-1 and TRBJ1-2, reads KAGVTQTPRYLIKTRGQQVTLSCSPISGHRSVSWYQQTPGQGLQFLFEYFSETQRNKGNFPGRFSGRQFSNSRSEMNVSTLELGDSALYLCASSFEPSRGYTFGSGTRLTVV.

This clone was seen ten or more times. This chain connects TRBV4-3 to TRBJ2-6; the D is unclear. V lost 4 bases to trimming and J lost 4 bases, with 5 bases between them. CDR1 and CDR2 (germline): LGHNA, YSLEER. CDR3 length equals 13 residues. The CDR3 region has the DNA TGCGCCAGCAGCCCGCAGGGGGCCAACGTCCTGACTTTC. Its translation: CASSPQGANVLTF.

This clone was seen many times. The V gene is TRBV5-1, the J gene TRBJ2-6, with D possibly being TRBD2 (6 bases). Germline CDR1 reads SGHRS; CDR2 reads YFSETQ. The CDR3 loop spans 15 amino acids. V was shortened by 7 bases and J by 0 bases, with 11 bases between the two germline ends. This CDR3 reads CASFYGGSGANVLTF. The CDR3 DNA follows: TGCGCCAGCTTCTACGGGGGCTCTGGGGCCAACGTCCTGACTTTC.

The CDR3 spells CASSLGSTGIGYGYTF. The CDR3 DNA reads as TGCGCCAGCAGCTTGGGCAGTACAGGGATTGGGTATGGCTACACCTTC. The V gene is TRBV5-1, the J gene TRBJ1-2, with D tentatively TRBD1 (6 bases). The CDR3 contains 16 residues. Germline V gene lookup returns CDR1 SGHRS and CDR2 YFSETQ. Between the trimmed V and J ends, which lost 0 bases and 5 bases, there was a span of 17 bases.

This clone was detected only a few times. DNA for the CDR3: TGTGCCAGCAGCCGCGGGGGGGCACGTGACGAGCAGTACTTC. It is translated as CASSRGGARDEQYF. The J gene is TRBJ2-7, the V gene TRBV7-2, with 9 bases identical to TRBD2. The germline V gene has CDR1 SGHTA and CDR2 FQGNSA. The CDR3 has 14 residues. With 5 bases clipped from V and 5 bases from J, the junction kept 7 bases outside the gene matches.

The J gene is TRBJ2-7, the V gene TRBV11-2, with TRBD1 identical over 9 bases. The germline V gene encodes CDR1 SGHAT and CDR2 FQNNGV. With V trimmed by 1 base and J by 3 bases, 4 bases remained unmatched. This CDR3 spans 15 amino acids. CDR3 nucleotides: TGTGCCAGCAGCTTAGTGACAGGGGGTATCTACGAGCAGTACTTC. Its translation is CASSLVTGGIYEQYF.

The chain links TRBV5-1 to TRBJ2-2, with no clear D. Deletions cut 3 bases from V and 13 bases from J, with 10 bases between. Germline CDR1 reads SGHRS; CDR2 reads YFSETQ. The CDR3 extends over 11 amino acids. The CDR3 loop is CASSSQSGLFF. The DNA for the CDR3 is TGCGCCAGCAGCTCACAATCAGGGCTGTTTTTT.

This clone has just one count. The chain recombines TRBV19 with TRBJ2-3, with D perhaps matching TRBD1 (6 bases). The CDR3 spans 15 residues. CDR1 and CDR2 from the germline V gene are LNHDA and SQIVND (reference sequence). V was trimmed by 4 bases and J by 0 bases, leaving 11 bases between them. The CDR3 DNA follows: TGTGCCAGTAGTACCGACAGGTCTAGCACAGATACGCAGTATTTT. Translating it yields CASSTDRSSTDTQYF.

The chain couples TRBV2 to TRBJ1-2; TRBD1 is a possible D gene (6 bases). The CDR3 spans 12 residues. Germline values: CDR1 SNHLY, CDR2 FYNNEI. Trimming cost V 7 bases and J 2 bases, with 8 bases left between them. The CDR3 DNA sequence: TGTGCCAGCAAAGGGGGAAACTATGGCTACACCTTC. Translation gives CASKGGNYGYTF.